Listed below are T cell receptor beta chains from one sample, sequenced in a study of cytomegalovirus exposure and HLA in healthy donors. Profiled with immunoSEQ multiplex PCR; TCRdb holds only in-frame clones, not every one. This table holds under 250,000 clones, 79% found once. Material: PBMCs. These receptor sequences come from a man between 50 and 59 years old in good health and CMV-seronegative. The CDR3 runs from the conserved cysteine through the conserved F or W.

v_gene: TRBV27
j_gene: TRBJ2-7
CDR3aa: CASSPSVSEIVLYEQYF

v_gene: TRBV4-2
j_gene: TRBJ2-3
CDR3aa: CASSQDGGSTDTQYF

v_gene: TRBV30
j_gene: TRBJ1-1
CDR3aa: CAWSTRAAEAFF

v_gene: TRBV7-9
j_gene: TRBJ1-5
CDR3aa: CASSPAGNNQPQHF

v_gene: TRBV7-2
j_gene: TRBJ1-5
CDR3aa: CASSPRGQPQHF

v_gene: TRBV28
j_gene: TRBJ2-2
CDR3aa: CASSLLTGGASGRAGELFF

v_gene: TRBV19
j_gene: TRBJ2-7
CDR3aa: CASSSAGTYEQYF

v_gene: TRBV19
j_gene: TRBJ1-1
CDR3aa: CASSLEGLNTEAFF

v_gene: TRBV29-1
j_gene: TRBJ2-5
CDR3aa: CSVGQGYGETQYF

v_gene: TRBV27
j_gene: TRBJ2-7
CDR3aa: CASGTRYVEQYF

v_gene: TRBV7-9
j_gene: TRBJ2-3
CDR3aa: CASSPRLASTDTQYF

v_gene: TRBV7-7
j_gene: TRBJ1-5
CDR3aa: CASSLDSNQPQHF

v_gene: TRBV29-1
j_gene: TRBJ1-2
CDR3aa: CIAGGRSYGYTF

v_gene: TRBV7-2
j_gene: TRBJ1-2
CDR3aa: CASSLGYRDYGYTF

v_gene: TRBV23-1
j_gene: TRBJ2-7
CDR3aa: CASSQSGPVSYEQYF

v_gene: TRBV9
j_gene: TRBJ2-7
CDR3aa: CASSVRATAYEQYF

v_gene: TRBV7-7
j_gene: TRBJ2-6
CDR3aa: CASSEGDYGANVLTF

v_gene: TRBV5-1
j_gene: TRBJ1-4
CDR3aa: CASSLGRGVEKLFF

v_gene: TRBV9
j_gene: TRBJ1-2
CDR3aa: CASSPGKGFDYGYTF

v_gene: TRBV5-1
j_gene: TRBJ2-3
CDR3aa: CASSLVLGVTDTQYF

v_gene: TRBV7-7
j_gene: TRBJ2-1
CDR3aa: CASSLTSGRTEQFF

v_gene: TRBV2
j_gene: TRBJ1-5
CDR3aa: CASSLQYSNQPQHF

v_gene: TRBV30
j_gene: TRBJ1-2
CDR3aa: CAWSPPLGANYGYTF

v_gene: TRBV9
j_gene: TRBJ1-2
CDR3aa: CASSVDQGSGYTF

v_gene: TRBV19
j_gene: TRBJ1-2
CDR3aa: CASSPAGMGYTF

v_gene: TRBV27
j_gene: TRBJ2-7
CDR3aa: CASSKLGQGVLSYEQYF

v_gene: TRBV28
j_gene: TRBJ1-5
CDR3aa: CASSQFQGDQPQHF

v_gene: TRBV18
j_gene: TRBJ2-4
CDR3aa: CASSNQEAGVNIQYF

v_gene: TRBV6-5
j_gene: TRBJ2-7
CDR3aa: CASRSLAGARNEQYF

v_gene: TRBV27
j_gene: TRBJ2-3
CDR3aa: CASSREGRGTDTQYF

v_gene: TRBV2
j_gene: TRBJ1-1
CDR3aa: CASRETGLNTEAFF

v_gene: TRBV19
j_gene: TRBJ2-1
CDR3aa: CASSEIAGGYNEQFF

v_gene: TRBV6-5
j_gene: TRBJ2-1
CDR3aa: CASSYFSSGTNEQFF

v_gene: TRBV7-8
j_gene: TRBJ1-4
CDR3aa: CASSLLLPPGEKLFF

v_gene: TRBV19
j_gene: TRBJ2-5
CDR3aa: CASSMSLTAYQETQYF

v_gene: TRBV12-2
j_gene: TRBJ2-3
CDR3aa: CASRFPEGSTDTQYF

v_gene: TRBV5-4
j_gene: TRBJ2-1
CDR3aa: CASSFGGRAVNEQFF

v_gene: TRBV14
j_gene: TRBJ1-1
CDR3aa: CASSRDRGNTEAFF

v_gene: TRBV5-4
j_gene: TRBJ2-5
CDR3aa: CASSLAFGTQYQETQYF

v_gene: TRBV7-6
j_gene: TRBJ2-2
CDR3aa: CASSFQGTSNTGELFF

v_gene: TRBV29-1
j_gene: TRBJ2-5
CDR3aa: CSISRQETQYF

v_gene: TRBV2
j_gene: TRBJ2-5
CDR3aa: CASRATGEETQYF

v_gene: TRBV19
j_gene: TRBJ1-1
CDR3aa: CASTFGRGNTEAFF

v_gene: TRBV2
j_gene: TRBJ2-2
CDR3aa: CASRGQVKTGELFF

v_gene: TRBV7-7
j_gene: TRBJ2-5
CDR3aa: CASRGGAQETQYF

v_gene: TRBV25-1
j_gene: TRBJ1-1
CDR3aa: CASSLTGGNTEAFF

v_gene: TRBV28
j_gene: TRBJ2-7
CDR3aa: CASSPSTADSYEQYF

v_gene: TRBV5-1
j_gene: TRBJ2-5
CDR3aa: CASSLGGLTDQETQYF

v_gene: TRBV4-1
j_gene: TRBJ2-7
CDR3aa: CASSPLSGRTSYEQYF

v_gene: TRBV10-1
j_gene: TRBJ2-2
CDR3aa: CASSESTGFGELFF

v_gene: TRBV28
j_gene: TRBJ1-1
CDR3aa: CASSPRAGWNTEAFF

v_gene: TRBV5-8
j_gene: TRBJ2-2
CDR3aa: CASSLEGGNTGELFF

v_gene: TRBV21-1
j_gene: TRBJ2-5
CDR3aa: CASSTWRPSGSLKTQYF

v_gene: TRBV27
j_gene: TRBJ2-1
CDR3aa: CASSLNLYNEQFF

v_gene: TRBV12-5
j_gene: TRBJ1-5
CDR3aa: CASGFGQTEYQPQHF